Sequencing of this TCR beta chain was carried out in a study of cytomegalovirus exposure and HLA in healthy donors. Study information: Genotyping of 430 or so donors showed that over 80% belonged to the Caucasian-associated ancestry cluster.

Comments on this clone: Its specificity is unknown.

This PCR relied on a set of 60 Vbeta primers and 13 Jbeta primers. Assay: immunoSEQ multiplex PCR; the TCRdb copy retains only in-frame clones and omits some. The data hold 150,000 to 160,000 clones, with about 80% observed a single time. Regarding the study as a whole: Across all donors, roughly uniform sequencing depth was an assumption of the presence/absence analyses. By HLA locus, TCR association rates varied in a later analysis, with DRB1 showing the most and HLA-C the fewest. Later analysis identified several of the most significant clusters that appeared linked to common viral pathogens.

The CDR3 loop spans 15 amino acids. Germline CDR1 SGHAT, CDR2 FQNNGV. The V end lost 2 bases, the J end lost 3 bases, and 13 bases lay between the germline ends. The sequencing input was PBMCs. The rearrangement links TRBV11-2 to TRBJ2-5, with D possibly being TRBD1 (5 bases). The TCR sequence derives from a man aged 25-45 years in good health and CMV-seropositive. This CDR3 is CASSLRPGQKETQYF. The CDR3, as DNA: TGTGCCAGCAGCTTACGGCCAGGGCAAAAAGAGACCCAGTACTTC. Full variable domain (outside the CDR3, taken from reference TRBV11-2 and TRBJ2-5): EAGVAQSPRYKIIEKRQSVAFWCNPISGHATLYWYQQILGQGPKLLIQFQNNGVVDDSQLPKDRFSAERLKGVDSTLKIQPAKLEDSAVYLCASSLRPGQKETQYFGPGTRLLVL.